This TCR beta chain was captured by sequencing in a study of breast tumors, draining lymph nodes, adjacent tissues. MiXCR, run by TCRdb on the multiplex PCR reads, gives a single entry per CDR3 protein. The sample has under 150,000 distinct CDR3 sequences; 20% to 25% are singletons. On this clonotype itself: Its antigen remains unknown. The junction differs from germline at one of its ends, possibly a read error.

Samples came from axillary lymph nodes draining the breast cancer. Broader study findings: Tumor TCR diversity was below lymph nodes but above nontumor tissue. The data were judged consistent with most tumor T cells coming from lymph node and expanding in tumor.

CDR1 LGHNA and CDR2 YNFKEQ come from the germline V gene. The CDR3 loop spans 13 amino acids. The source material was axillary lymph node tissue. This sequence was found in a female donor with breast cancer. Some clones in this sample may be carry-over from other donors' samples. The chain employs TRBV4-2 and TRBJ1-5; 7 nucleotides align to TRBD1. CDR3 protein: CASSPGGNQPQRF. CDR3 bases: TGTGCCAGCAGTCCAGGGGGGAATCAGCCCCAGCGTTTT.